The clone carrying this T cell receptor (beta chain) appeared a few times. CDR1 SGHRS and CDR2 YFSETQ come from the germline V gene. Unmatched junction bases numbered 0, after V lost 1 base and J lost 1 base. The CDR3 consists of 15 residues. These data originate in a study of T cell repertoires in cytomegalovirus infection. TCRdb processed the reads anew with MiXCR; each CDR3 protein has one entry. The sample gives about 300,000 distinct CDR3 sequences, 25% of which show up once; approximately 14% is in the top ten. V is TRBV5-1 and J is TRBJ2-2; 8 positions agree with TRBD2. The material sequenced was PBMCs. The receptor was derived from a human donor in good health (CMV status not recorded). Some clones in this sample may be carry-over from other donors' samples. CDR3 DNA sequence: TGCGCCAGCAGCTTGACTAGCGGGAACACCGGGGAGCTGTTTTTT. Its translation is CASSLTSGNTGELFF.